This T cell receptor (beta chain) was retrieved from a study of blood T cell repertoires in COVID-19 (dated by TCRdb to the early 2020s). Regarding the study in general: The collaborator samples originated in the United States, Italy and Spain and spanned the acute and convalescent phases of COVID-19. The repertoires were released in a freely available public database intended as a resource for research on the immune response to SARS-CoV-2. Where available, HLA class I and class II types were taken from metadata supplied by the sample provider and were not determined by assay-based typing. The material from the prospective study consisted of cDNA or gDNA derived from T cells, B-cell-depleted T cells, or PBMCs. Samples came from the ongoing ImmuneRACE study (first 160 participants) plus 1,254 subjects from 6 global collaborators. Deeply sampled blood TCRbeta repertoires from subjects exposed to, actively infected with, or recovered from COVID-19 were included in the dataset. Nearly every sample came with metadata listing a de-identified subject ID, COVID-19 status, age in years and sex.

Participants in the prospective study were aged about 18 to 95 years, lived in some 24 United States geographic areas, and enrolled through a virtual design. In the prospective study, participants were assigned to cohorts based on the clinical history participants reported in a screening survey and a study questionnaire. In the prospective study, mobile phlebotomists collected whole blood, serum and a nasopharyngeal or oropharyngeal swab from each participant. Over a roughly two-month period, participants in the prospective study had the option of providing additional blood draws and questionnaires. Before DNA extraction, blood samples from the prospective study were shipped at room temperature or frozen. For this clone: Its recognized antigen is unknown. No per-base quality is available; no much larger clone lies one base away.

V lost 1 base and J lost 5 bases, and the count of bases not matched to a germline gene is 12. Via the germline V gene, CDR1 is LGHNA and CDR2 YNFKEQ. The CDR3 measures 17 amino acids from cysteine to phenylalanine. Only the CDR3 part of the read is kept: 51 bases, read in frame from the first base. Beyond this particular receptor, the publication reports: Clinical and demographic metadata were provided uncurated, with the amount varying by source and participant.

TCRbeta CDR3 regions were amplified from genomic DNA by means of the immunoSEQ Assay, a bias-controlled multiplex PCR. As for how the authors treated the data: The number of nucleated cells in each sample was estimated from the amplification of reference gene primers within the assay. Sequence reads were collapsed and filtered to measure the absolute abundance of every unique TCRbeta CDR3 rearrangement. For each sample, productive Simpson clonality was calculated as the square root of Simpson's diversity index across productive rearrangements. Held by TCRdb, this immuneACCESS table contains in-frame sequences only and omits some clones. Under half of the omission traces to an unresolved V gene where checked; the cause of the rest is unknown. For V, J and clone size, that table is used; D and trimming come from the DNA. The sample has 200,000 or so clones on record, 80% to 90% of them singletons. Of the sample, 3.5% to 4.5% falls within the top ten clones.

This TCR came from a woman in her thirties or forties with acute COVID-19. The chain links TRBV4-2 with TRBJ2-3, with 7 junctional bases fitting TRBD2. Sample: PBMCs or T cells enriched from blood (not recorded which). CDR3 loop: CASSQGARGGSGDTQYF. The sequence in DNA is TGTGCCAGCAGCCAAGGGGCCCGTGGCGGGAGTGGAGATACGCAGTATTTT.